Following are 10 T cell receptor beta chains from one sample sequenced in a study of T cells in Graves' hyperthyroidism and ophthalmopathy. Regions amplified from RNA transcripts were the TCR beta CDR3 regions. HTBI primers were the set used in a first-round RT-PCR of the TCR CDR3. TCRdb used MiXCR to reprocess the multiplex PCR reads, holding one entry per CDR3 protein. The sample comprises about 560,000 distinct CDR3 sequences, roughly 14% of which are singletons, and about 7% rests with the top ten. Input material: blood. All receptors come from a woman in her 30s with Graves' hyperthyroidism.

Ten or more counts support this clonotype. This sequence joins TRBV11-3 and TRBJ2-3; D unresolved. Germline V gene lookup returns CDR1 SGHNT and CDR2 YENEEA. V was trimmed by 6 bases and J by 4 bases, leaving 17 bases between them. This CDR3 comprises 15 residues. CDR3 region: CASSGPAGLADTQYF. In nucleotides, the CDR3 is TGTGCCAGCAGTGGACCGGCCGGGCTTGCAGATACGCAGTATTTT.

This clonotype was recorded at least ten times. The rearrangement uses TRBV3-1 and TRBJ1-2; 7 bases fit TRBD1. The germline V gene encodes CDR1 LGHDT and CDR2 YNNKEL (reference sequence). The CDR3 contains 15 residues. V gave up 0 bases and J gave up 4 bases; unmatched junction bases: 5. Here the CDR3 DNA reads TGTGCCAGCAGCCAAGATAAGGGGGCGTCCTATGGCTACACCTTC. Its protein product is CASSQDKGASYGYTF.

The table lists this clonotype with many counts. The gene calls are TRBV5-1 and TRBJ1-2; D is unresolved. Per germline, CDR1 SGHRS and CDR2 YFSETQ. This CDR3 is 13 amino acids long. Deletions cut 4 bases from V and 8 bases from J, with 15 bases between. CDR3 loop: CASSVGGASGYTF. The DNA of the CDR3 is TGCGCCAGCAGCGTCGGAGGCGCCTCGGGCTACACCTTC.

This clonotype was seen a few times. This chain uses TRBV10-1 with TRBJ2-1, with 11 bases identical to TRBD2. The V gene's germline CDR1 is WNHNN and CDR2 SYGVQD (reference sequence). J was trimmed by 12 bases and V by 2 bases; bases with no gene match: 9. The CDR3 length is 15 residues. The CDR3 DNA reads TGCGCCAGCAGTGAGACTAGCGGGAGAACAATGACGCAGTTCTTC. This encodes CASSETSGRTMTQFF.

Turning to this clonotype: Possible read error: a much larger clone is one base away. The CDR3: CASQCNQGMSYNEQFF. In nucleotides, the CDR3 is TGTGCCAGCCAGTGCAACCAGGGGATGAGTTACAATGAGCAGTTCTTC. The gene calls are TRBV27 and TRBJ2-1; D is perhaps TRBD1 (6 bases). Looked up from germline, CDR1 is MNHEY and CDR2 is SMNVEV (reference sequence). The CDR3 contains 16 residues. V lost 8 bases and J 4 bases, leaving 21 bases between the germline ends.

The rearrangement uses TRBV20-1 and TRBJ1-5; possibly TRBD1 for D (5 bases). Per the germline V gene, CDR1 is DFQATT and CDR2 is SNEGSKA (reference sequence). This CDR3 region has 18 residues. With 7 bases removed from V and 0 bases from J, the gap between germline ends came to 25 bases. CDR3 amino acids: CSVPTALYRQYSNQPQHF. The CDR3 region has the DNA TGCAGTGTCCCGACAGCCCTCTATAGACAATATAGCAATCAGCCCCAGCATTTT.

This clonotype was recorded many times. J is TRBJ1-1 and V is TRBV5-1; no clear D. This CDR3 comprises 15 residues. V lost 0 bases and J lost 2, with 11 bases in between. Germline CDR1 is SGHRS and CDR2 is YFSETQ. CDR3 sequence reads: CASSLEATSNTEAFF. DNA for the CDR3: TGCGCCAGCAGCTTGGAGGCCACCTCAAACACTGAAGCTTTCTTT.

In the case of this clonotype: This may be a read error, as it is one base from a much larger clone. The chain employs TRBV27 and TRBJ1-1; D remains unclear. Trimming left V 2 bases short and J 7 bases short, with 11 bases between. The CDR3 consists of 13 residues. Per germline, CDR1 MNHEY and CDR2 SMNVEV (reference sequence). The DNA of the CDR3 is TGTGCCAGCAGTTTAAGCGTCCCGGGTGAAGCTTTCTTT. Translating it yields CASSLSVPGEAFF.

On this clonotype itself: Since a much larger clone is just one base distant, this may be a read error. This chain connects TRBV3-1 to TRBJ2-2, with unresolved D. V lost 0 bases, J lost 2 bases, and 13 bases lay in between. Germline-derived CDR1 and CDR2 are LGHDT and YNNKEL (reference sequence). This CDR3 has 17 amino acids. The CDR3 region has the DNA TGTGCCAGCAGCCAAGAAAGTTGGACGGGCAACACCGGGGAGCTGTTTTTT. It translates to CASSQESWTGNTGELFF.

In its sample, this clonotype was seen many times. The gene calls are TRBV11-2 and TRBJ2-7; D is perhaps TRBD1 (6 bases). Germline CDR1 SGHAT, CDR2 FQNNGV. The length of the CDR3 is 13 residues. V was shortened by 5 bases and J by 3 bases, with 11 bases between the two germline ends. CDR3 sequence: CASSPQGSYEQYF. The CDR3 region has the DNA TGTGCCAGCAGCCCACAGGGCAGCTACGAGCAGTACTTC. The full variable domain, with the rest looked up from reference TRBV11-2 and TRBJ2-7, is EAGVAQSPRYKIIEKRQSVAFWCNPISGHATLYWYQQILGQGPKLLIQFQNNGVVDDSQLPKDRFSAERLKGVDSTLKIQPAKLEDSAVYLCASSPQGSYEQYFGPGTRLTVT.